A single sample gave rise to the 4 T cell receptor beta chains below, sequenced in a study of beta chain features in type 1 diabetes. Isolated RNA was reverse transcribed in full, so expressed TCRB transcripts were sequenced. Clones were read by immunoSEQ multiplex PCR, and TCRdb kept only the in-frame ones, dropping some. The sample yields a few hundred thousand clones, roughly 16% seen once. The sample was naive CD4+ T cells from blood. These receptors came from a woman between 18 and 30 years old in good health.

This clone is a singleton in its sample. This chain uses TRBV9 with TRBJ2-6, with a weak D call TRBD2 (5 bases). The V end lost 4 bases, the J end lost 0 bases, and 17 bases lay between the germline ends. The CDR3 loop spans 18 amino acids. From germline, CDR1 is SGDLS and CDR2 YYNGEE. The CDR3 DNA reads as TGTGCCAGCAGCACCGGACTTATCCTTAGCTCTGGGGCCAACGTCCTGACTTTC. Its translation is CASSTGLILSSGANVLTF.

This clone was seen a handful of times. V is TRBV7-9 and J is TRBJ1-3; tentative D call: TRBD1 (6 bases). V lost 3 bases and J lost 2, with 11 bases in between. CDR3 length equals 15 residues. Germline loops: CDR1 SEHNR, CDR2 FQNEAQ (reference sequence). The CDR3 DNA follows: TGTGCCAGCAGCTTGGACAGTCTCCCTGGAAACACCATATATTTT. Its protein is CASSLDSLPGNTIYF. Filled out from reference TRBV7-9 and TRBJ1-3, the complete variable domain reads DTGVSQNPRHKITKRGQNVTFRCDPISEHNRLYWYRQTLGQGPEFLTYFQNEAQLEKSRLLSDRFSAERPKGSFSTLEIQRTEQGDSAMYLCASSLDSLPGNTIYFGEGSWLTVV.

CDR3 sequence (DNA): TGTGCCAGCGGAAATGGACAGGGAGCAGATACGCAGTATTTT. Translating gives CASGNGQGADTQYF. The gene calls are TRBV2 and TRBJ2-3; 8 positions agree with TRBD1. Germline values: CDR1 SNHLY, CDR2 FYNNEI. The CDR3 has 14 residues. The V segment lost 8 bases and the J segment 4 bases; nucleotides outside the gene matches: 8.

The chain recombines TRBV18 with TRBJ2-7; D is possibly TRBD2 (5 bases). The CDR3 consists of 14 residues. The ends were cut back, 3 bases at V and 9 bases at J, with 18 bases in the middle. Germline values: CDR1 KGHSH, CDR2 LQKENI. The CDR3 region has the DNA TGTGCCAGCTCACCGGGGAAGCCGACCGAGGGGCAGTACTTC. Amino acid sequence: CASSPGKPTEGQYF.